The T cell receptor (beta chain) under discussion was sequenced for a study of shared clonotypes between healthy human individuals. CDR3 length: 15 residues. Germline CDR1 and CDR2: MNHEY and SMNVEV (reference sequence). V lost 3 bases to trimming and J lost 4 bases; unmatched junction nucleotides: 9. The naive CD8 subset, CD45RO-negative cells positively selected for CCR7, excluded terminally differentiated effector memory CD45RA+ cells. As originally analysed: There were no quality scores in the junction-only immunoSEQ sequences, so filtering differed. This table comes from immunoSEQ multiplex PCR, and its TCRdb copy is limited to in-frame clones, with some not included. The V and J calls and clone size are taken from that table; D and trimming were inferred from the DNA. The sample includes about 2 million clones, about 95% of them seen just once. Study outcomes and limitations: Rarefaction gave evidence that sorted-subset sequencing remained incomplete despite large depth. Only a few donors were included, so the genetic and exposure-history diversity represented was limited. Clonotypes which were not shared had lower generation probabilities than clonotypes that all four donors shared.

Concerning this clone: What it recognizes is unknown. Other DNA sequences in the sample encode the same CDR3.

Sequenced input: naive CD8+ T cells sorted from blood. The sequence was collected from a man aged 18 to 29 in good health. This chain links TRBV27 with TRBJ2-7; 7 nucleotides align to TRBD2. This CDR3 is CASSLGGGRGYEQYF. In nucleotides, the CDR3 is TGTGCCAGCAGTTTGGGAGGTGGGCGGGGGTACGAGCAGTACTTC.